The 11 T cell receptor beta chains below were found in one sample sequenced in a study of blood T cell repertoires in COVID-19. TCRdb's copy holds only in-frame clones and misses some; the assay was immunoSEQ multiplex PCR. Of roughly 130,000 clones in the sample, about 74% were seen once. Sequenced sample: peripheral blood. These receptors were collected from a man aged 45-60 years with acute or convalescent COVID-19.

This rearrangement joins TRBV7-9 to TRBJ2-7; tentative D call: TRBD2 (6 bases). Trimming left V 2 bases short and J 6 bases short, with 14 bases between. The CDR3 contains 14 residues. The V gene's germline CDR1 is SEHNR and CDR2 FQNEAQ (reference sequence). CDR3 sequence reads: CASSLRRVGLEQYF. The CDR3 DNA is TGTGCCAGCAGCTTAAGGAGGGTAGGACTCGAGCAGTACTTC.

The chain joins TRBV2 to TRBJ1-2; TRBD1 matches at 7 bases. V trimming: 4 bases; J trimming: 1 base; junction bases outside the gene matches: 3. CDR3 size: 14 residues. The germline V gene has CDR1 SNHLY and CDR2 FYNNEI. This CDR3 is CASSGQGDNYGYTF. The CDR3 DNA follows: TGTGCCAGCAGTGGACAGGGAGATAACTATGGCTACACCTTC.

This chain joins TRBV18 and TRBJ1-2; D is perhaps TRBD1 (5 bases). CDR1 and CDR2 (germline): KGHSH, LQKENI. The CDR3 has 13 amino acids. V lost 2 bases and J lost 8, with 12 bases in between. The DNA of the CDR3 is TGTGCCAGCTCACCAAAGGAAGGGGTAGGCTACACCTTC. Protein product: CASSPKEGVGYTF. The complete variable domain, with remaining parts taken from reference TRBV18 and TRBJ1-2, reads NAGVMQNPRHLVRRRGQEARLRCSPMKGHSHVYWYRQLPEEGLKFMVYLQKENIIDESGMPKERFSAEFPKEGPSILRIQQVVRGDSAAYFCASSPKEGVGYTFGSGTRLTVV.

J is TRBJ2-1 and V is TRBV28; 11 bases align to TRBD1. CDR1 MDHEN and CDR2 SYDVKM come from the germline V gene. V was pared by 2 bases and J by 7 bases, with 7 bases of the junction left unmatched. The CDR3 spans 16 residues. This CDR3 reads CASSLTGTGGWNEQFF. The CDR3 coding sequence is TGTGCCAGCAGTTTAACCGGGACAGGGGGTTGGAATGAGCAGTTCTTC. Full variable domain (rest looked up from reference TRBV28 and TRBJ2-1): DVKVTQSSRYLVKRTGEKVFLECVQDMDHENMFWYRQDPGLGLRLIYFSYDVKMKEKGDIPEGYSVSREKKERFSLILESASTNQTSMYLCASSLTGTGGWNEQFFGPGTRLTVL.

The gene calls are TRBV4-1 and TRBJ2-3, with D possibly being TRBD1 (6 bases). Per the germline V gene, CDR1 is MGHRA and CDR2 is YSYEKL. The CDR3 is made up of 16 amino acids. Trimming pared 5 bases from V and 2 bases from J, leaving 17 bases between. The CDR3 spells CASSIGTNLHTDTQYF. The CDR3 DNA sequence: TGCGCCAGCAGCATTGGGACAAACCTTCACACAGATACGCAGTATTTT.

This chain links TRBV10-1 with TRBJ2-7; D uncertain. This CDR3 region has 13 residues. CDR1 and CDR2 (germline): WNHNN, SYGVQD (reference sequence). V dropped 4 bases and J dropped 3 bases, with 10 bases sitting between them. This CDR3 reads CASSGNLNYEQYF. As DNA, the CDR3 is TGCGCCAGCAGTGGTAATCTAAACTACGAGCAGTACTTC.

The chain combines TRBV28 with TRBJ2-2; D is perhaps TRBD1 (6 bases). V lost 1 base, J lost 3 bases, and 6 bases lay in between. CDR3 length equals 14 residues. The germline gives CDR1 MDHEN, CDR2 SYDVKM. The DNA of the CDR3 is TGTGCCAGCAGTTTATACAGGGACACCGGGGAGCTGTTTTTT. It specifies CASSLYRDTGELFF.

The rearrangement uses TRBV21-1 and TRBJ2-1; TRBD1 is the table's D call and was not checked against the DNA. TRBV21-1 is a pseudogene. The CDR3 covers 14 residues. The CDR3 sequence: CASRPGVPDNEQFF. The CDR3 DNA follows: TGTGCCAGCAGACCAGGGGTACCCGACAATGAGCAGTTCTTC.

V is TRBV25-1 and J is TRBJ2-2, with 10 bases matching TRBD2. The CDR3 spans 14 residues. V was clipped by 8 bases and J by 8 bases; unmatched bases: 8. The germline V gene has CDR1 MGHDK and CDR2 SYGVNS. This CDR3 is CASAPSGRGGELFF. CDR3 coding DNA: TGTGCCAGCGCCCCCAGCGGGAGGGGAGGGGAGCTGTTTTTT.

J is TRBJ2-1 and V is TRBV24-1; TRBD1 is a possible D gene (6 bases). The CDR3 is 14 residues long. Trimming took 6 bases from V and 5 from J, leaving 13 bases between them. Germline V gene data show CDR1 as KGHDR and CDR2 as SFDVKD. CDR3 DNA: TGTGCCACCAGTCGAACAGGGCTCGACAATGAGCAGTTCTTC. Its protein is CATSRTGLDNEQFF.

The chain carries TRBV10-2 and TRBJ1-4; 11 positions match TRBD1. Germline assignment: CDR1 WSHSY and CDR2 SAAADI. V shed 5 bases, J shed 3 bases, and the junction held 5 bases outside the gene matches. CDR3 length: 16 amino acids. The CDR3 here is CASSKGQGVSNEKLFF. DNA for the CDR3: TGCGCCAGCAGTAAGGGACAGGGGGTTTCTAATGAAAAACTGTTTTTT.